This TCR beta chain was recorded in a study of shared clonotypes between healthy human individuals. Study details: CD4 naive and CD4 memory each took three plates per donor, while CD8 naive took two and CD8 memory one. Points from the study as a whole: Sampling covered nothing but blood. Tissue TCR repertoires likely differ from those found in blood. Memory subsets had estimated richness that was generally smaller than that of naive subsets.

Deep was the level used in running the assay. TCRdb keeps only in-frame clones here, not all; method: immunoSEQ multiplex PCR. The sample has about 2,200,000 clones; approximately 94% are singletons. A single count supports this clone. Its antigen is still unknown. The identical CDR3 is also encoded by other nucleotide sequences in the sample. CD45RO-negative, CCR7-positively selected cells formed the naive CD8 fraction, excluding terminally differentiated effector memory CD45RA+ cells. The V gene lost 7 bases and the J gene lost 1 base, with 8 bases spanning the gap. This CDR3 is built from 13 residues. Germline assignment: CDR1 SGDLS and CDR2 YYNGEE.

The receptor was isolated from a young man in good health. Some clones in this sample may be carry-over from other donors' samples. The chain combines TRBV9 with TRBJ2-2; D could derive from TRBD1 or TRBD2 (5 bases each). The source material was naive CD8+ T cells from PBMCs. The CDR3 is CASAGGNTGELFF. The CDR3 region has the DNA TGTGCCAGCGCTGGGGGGAACACCGGGGAGCTGTTTTTT.